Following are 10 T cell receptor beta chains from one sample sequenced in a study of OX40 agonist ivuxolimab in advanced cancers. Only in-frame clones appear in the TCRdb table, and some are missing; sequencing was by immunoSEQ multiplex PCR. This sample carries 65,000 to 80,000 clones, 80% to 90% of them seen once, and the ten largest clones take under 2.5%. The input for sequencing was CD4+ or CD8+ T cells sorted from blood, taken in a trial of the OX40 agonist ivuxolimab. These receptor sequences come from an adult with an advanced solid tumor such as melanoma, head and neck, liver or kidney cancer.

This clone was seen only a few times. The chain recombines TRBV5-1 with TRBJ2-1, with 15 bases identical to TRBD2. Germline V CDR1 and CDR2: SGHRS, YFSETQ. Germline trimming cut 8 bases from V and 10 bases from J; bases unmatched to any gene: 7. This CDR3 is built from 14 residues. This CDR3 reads CASRTSGGAEEQFF. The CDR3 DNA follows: TGCGCCAGTAGGACTAGCGGGGGGGCCGAGGAGCAGTTCTTC.

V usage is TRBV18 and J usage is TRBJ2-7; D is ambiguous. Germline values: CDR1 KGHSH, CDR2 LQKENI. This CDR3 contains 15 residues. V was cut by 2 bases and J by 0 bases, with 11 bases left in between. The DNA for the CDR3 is TGTGCCAGCTCACCAGTCCGCGGACCCTCCTACGAGCAGTACTTC. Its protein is CASSPVRGPSYEQYF.

CDR3 amino acids: CASSRAAGALAKNIQYF. The CDR3 nucleotides are TGCGCCAGCAGCCGCGCGGCAGGGGCATTAGCCAAAAACATTCAGTACTTC. The V call is TRBV5-1, the J call TRBJ2-4, with D maybe TRBD1 (6 bases). Trimming stripped 4 bases from V and 0 bases from J, with 17 bases between. The CDR3 loop spans 17 amino acids. Germline CDR1 and CDR2: SGHRS and YFSETQ.

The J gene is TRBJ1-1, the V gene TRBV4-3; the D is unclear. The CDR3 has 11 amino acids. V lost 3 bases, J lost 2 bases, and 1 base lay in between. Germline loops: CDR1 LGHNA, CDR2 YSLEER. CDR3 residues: CASSHNTEAFF. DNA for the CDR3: TGCGCCAGCAGCCATAACACTGAAGCTTTCTTT.

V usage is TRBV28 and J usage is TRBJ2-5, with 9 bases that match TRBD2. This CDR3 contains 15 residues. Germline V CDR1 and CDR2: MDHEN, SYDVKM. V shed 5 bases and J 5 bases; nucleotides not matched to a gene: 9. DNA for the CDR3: TGTGCCAGCAGTCCTACCTTAGCGGGAGTGGAGACCCAGTACTTC. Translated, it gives CASSPTLAGVETQYF.

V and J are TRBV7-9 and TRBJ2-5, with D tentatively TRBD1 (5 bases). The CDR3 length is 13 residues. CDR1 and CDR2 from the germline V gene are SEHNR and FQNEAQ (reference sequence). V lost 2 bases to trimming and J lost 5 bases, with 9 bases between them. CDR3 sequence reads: CASSLSNRETQYF. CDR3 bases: TGTGCCAGCAGCTTATCGAACAGGGAGACCCAGTACTTC.

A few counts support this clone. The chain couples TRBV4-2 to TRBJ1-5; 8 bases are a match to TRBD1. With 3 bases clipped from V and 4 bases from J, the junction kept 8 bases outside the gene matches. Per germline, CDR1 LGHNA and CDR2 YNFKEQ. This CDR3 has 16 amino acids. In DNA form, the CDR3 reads TGTGCCAGCAGCCAGAACTCGGACAGGGTAAATCAGCCCCAGCATTTT. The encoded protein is CASSQNSDRVNQPQHF.

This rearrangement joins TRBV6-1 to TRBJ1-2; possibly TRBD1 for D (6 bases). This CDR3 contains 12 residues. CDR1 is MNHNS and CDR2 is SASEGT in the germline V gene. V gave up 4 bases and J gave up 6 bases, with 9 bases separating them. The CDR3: CASSAGVNGYTF. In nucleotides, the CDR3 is TGTGCCAGCAGTGCAGGGGTAAATGGCTACACCTTC.

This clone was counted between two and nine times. This CDR3 is CAISEYTPYGYTF. CDR3 DNA: TGTGCCATCAGTGAGTACACGCCCTATGGCTACACCTTC. The chain joins TRBV10-3 to TRBJ1-2; D remains ambiguous. The V gene's germline CDR1 is ENHRY and CDR2 SYGVKD. The V end lost 1 base, the J end lost 4 bases, and 7 bases lay between the germline ends. CDR3 length: 13 amino acids.

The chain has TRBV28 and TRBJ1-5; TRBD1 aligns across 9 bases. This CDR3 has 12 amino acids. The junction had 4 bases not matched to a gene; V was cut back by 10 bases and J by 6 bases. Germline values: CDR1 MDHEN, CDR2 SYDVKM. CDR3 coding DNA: TGTGCCATCCGACAGGGGGTTCAGCCCCAGCATTTT. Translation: CAIRQGVQPQHF. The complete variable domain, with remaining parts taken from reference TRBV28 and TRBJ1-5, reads DVKVTQSSRYLVKRTGEKVFLECVQDMDHENMFWYRQDPGLGLRLIYFSYDVKMKEKGDIPEGYSVSREKKERFSLILESASTNQTSMYLCAIRQGVQPQHFGDGTRLSIL.